This T cell receptor beta chain was observed in a study of T cells expressing NK-cell markers. Germline CDR1 SGDLS, CDR2 YYNGEE. The length of the CDR3 is 14 residues. Reprocessing the 5' RACE reads, TCRdb reports a single entry for every CDR3 protein and omits DNA. Its clone listing holds around 140,000 distinct CDR3 sequences. The chain joins TRBV9 to TRBJ2-1; TCRdb picks TRBD2, but there is no DNA to check that call. The receptor's source is a man between 18 and 29 years old in good health. What was sequenced was blood T cells: a sorted CD56 or NKG2C T cell subset, CD4+ or CD8+ T cells, or bulk PBMC T cells (not recorded which). CDR3 loop: CASALAGGFDEQFF. Using reference TRBV9 and TRBJ2-1 for the parts outside the CDR3, the full variable domain is DSGVTQTPKHLITATGQRVTLRCSPRSGDLSVYWYQQSLDQGLQFLIQYYNGEERAKGNILERFSAQQFPDLHSELNLSSLELGDSALYFCASALAGGFDEQFFGPGTRLTVL.